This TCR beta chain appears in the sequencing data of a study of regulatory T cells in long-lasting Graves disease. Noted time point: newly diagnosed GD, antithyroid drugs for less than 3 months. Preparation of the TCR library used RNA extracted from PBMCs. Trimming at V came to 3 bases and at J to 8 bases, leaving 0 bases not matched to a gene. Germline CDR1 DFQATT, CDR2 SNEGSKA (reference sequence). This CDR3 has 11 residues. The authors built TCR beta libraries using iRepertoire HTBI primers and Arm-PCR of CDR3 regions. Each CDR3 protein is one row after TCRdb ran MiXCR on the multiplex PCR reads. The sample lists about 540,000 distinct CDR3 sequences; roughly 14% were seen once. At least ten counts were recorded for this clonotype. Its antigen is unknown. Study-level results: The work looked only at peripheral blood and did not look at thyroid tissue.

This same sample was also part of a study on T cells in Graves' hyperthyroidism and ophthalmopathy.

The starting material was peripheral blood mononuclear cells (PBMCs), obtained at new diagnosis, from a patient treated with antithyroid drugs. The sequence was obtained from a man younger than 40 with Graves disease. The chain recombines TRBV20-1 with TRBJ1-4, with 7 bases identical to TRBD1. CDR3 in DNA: TGCAGTGCTAGGGACAGGGAAAAACTGTTTTTT. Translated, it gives CSARDREKLFF.